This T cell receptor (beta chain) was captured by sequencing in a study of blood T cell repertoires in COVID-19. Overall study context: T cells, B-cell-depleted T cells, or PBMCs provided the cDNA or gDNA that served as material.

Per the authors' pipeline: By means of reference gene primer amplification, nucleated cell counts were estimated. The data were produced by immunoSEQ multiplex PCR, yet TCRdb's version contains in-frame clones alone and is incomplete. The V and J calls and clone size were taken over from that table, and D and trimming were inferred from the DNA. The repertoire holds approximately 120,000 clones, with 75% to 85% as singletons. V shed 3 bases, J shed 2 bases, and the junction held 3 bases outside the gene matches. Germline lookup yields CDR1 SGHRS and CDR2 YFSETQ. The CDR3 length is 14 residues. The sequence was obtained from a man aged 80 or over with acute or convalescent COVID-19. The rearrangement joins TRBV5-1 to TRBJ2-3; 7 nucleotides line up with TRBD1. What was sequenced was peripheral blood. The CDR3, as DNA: TGCGCCAGCAGCTCCGGGACAGTCACAGATACGCAGTATTTT. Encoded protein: CASSSGTVTDTQYF. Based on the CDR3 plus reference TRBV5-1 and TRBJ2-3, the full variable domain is KAGVTQTPRYLIKTRGQQVTLSCSPISGHRSVSWYQQTPGQGLQFLFEYFSETQRNKGNFPGRFSGRQFSNSRSEMNVSTLELGDSALYLCASSSGTVTDTQYFGPGTRLTVL.